The rows below give T cell receptor beta chains drawn from one sample of a study of cytomegalovirus exposure and HLA in healthy donors. Sequencing used immunoSEQ multiplex PCR; TCRdb keeps in-frame clones, though not all of them. This table holds approximately 120,000 clones, roughly 79% found once. The sequenced sample consisted of PBMCs. Receptors originate from a woman in her fifties or sixties in good health and CMV-seropositive. CDR3s include the opening cysteine and the closing phenylalanine or tryptophan. Each record gives: V gene, J gene, D gene, clone size, CDR3 protein, CDR3 DNA. A D gene is named only where the DNA matches it firmly. For some rows the clone size is stated as once, few or many, or as a class when expanded; others skip it.

v_call: TRBV5-1
j_call: TRBJ2-5
d_call: .
clone_size: .
cdr3_aa: CASSLGGGGETQYF
cdr3_nt: TGCGCCAGCAGCTTGGGGGGGGGCGGAGAGACCCAGTACTTC

v_call: TRBV7-9
j_call: TRBJ2-7
d_call: TRBD2
clone_size: .
cdr3_aa: CSSSLGQREVYEQYF
cdr3_nt: TGTTCCAGCAGCTTAGGTCAACGGGAGGTCTACGAGCAGTACTTC

v_call: TRBV7-6
j_call: TRBJ2-3
d_call: .
clone_size: .
cdr3_aa: CASGLTRGLGDTQYF
cdr3_nt: TGTGCCAGCGGGCTGACACGGGGGTTGGGGGATACGCAGTATTTT

v_call: TRBV5-1
j_call: TRBJ1-2
d_call: .
clone_size: .
cdr3_aa: CASSWTESNYGYTF
cdr3_nt: TGCGCCAGCAGCTGGACAGAGAGTAACTATGGCTACACCTTC

v_call: TRBV5-1
j_call: TRBJ2-1
d_call: .
clone_size: .
cdr3_aa: CASSLDGNEQFF
cdr3_nt: TGCGCCAGCAGCTTGGACGGCAATGAGCAGTTCTTC

v_call: TRBV5-1
j_call: TRBJ2-5
d_call: .
clone_size: .
cdr3_aa: CASTYSGREGETQYF
cdr3_nt: TGCGCCAGCACCTATTCCGGACGGGAAGGAGAGACCCAGTACTTC

v_call: TRBV27
j_call: TRBJ2-7
d_call: TRBD2
clone_size: .
cdr3_aa: CASSRTSGYEQYF
cdr3_nt: TGTGCCAGCAGCCGGACTAGCGGATACGAGCAGTACTTC

v_call: TRBV6-5
j_call: TRBJ2-1
d_call: .
clone_size: once
cdr3_aa: CASSCSSGRSNEQFF
cdr3_nt: TGTGCCAGCAGTTGCTCCAGCGGCAGGAGCAATGAGCAGTTCTTC

v_call: TRBV7-9
j_call: TRBJ1-4
d_call: .
clone_size: .
cdr3_aa: CASSFINEKLFF
cdr3_nt: TGTGCCAGCAGCTTTATTAATGAAAAACTGTTTTTT

v_call: TRBV7-8
j_call: TRBJ2-2
d_call: TRBD2
clone_size: .
cdr3_aa: CASSSSGGNPNTGELFF
cdr3_nt: TGTGCCAGCAGCTCTAGCGGGGGGAACCCGAACACCGGGGAGCTGTTTTTT

v_call: TRBV7-6
j_call: TRBJ1-2
d_call: TRBD1
clone_size: .
cdr3_aa: CASSLGPGGDGYTF
cdr3_nt: TGTGCCAGCAGCTTAGGCCCAGGGGGCGATGGCTACACCTTC

v_call: TRBV5-1
j_call: TRBJ2-3
d_call: .
clone_size: .
cdr3_aa: CASSLTSRSGTDTQYF
cdr3_nt: TGCGCCAGCAGCTTGACATCTAGGAGTGGAACAGATACGCAGTATTTT

v_call: TRBV6-5
j_call: TRBJ2-5
d_call: TRBD2
clone_size: .
cdr3_aa: CASSSKRGAGETQYF
cdr3_nt: TGTGCCAGCAGTTCTAAGCGGGGGGCGGGAGAGACCCAGTACTTC

v_call: TRBV9
j_call: TRBJ2-3
d_call: TRBD2
clone_size: once
cdr3_aa: CASSVVSGGADTQYF
cdr3_nt: TGTGCCAGCAGCGTAGTCAGCGGGGGTGCAGATACGCAGTATTTT

v_call: TRBV5-8
j_call: TRBJ2-2
d_call: .
clone_size: .
cdr3_aa: CASSFRGAPSTGELFF
cdr3_nt: TGTGCCAGCAGCTTCCGGGGGGCGCCCAGCACCGGGGAGCTGTTTTTT

v_call: TRBV14
j_call: TRBJ2-3
d_call: TRBD2
clone_size: few
cdr3_aa: CASSHRGASGRTTDTQYF
cdr3_nt: TGTGCCAGCAGCCACCGGGGGGCTAGCGGGAGAACCACAGATACGCAGTATTTT

v_call: TRBV7-9
j_call: TRBJ1-5
d_call: TRBD1
clone_size: .
cdr3_aa: CASSSGTGFGQPQHF
cdr3_nt: TGTGCCAGCAGCTCCGGGACAGGATTCGGGCAGCCCCAGCATTTT

v_call: TRBV19
j_call: TRBJ2-5
d_call: TRBD2
clone_size: .
cdr3_aa: CASSILLAEGTGETQYF
cdr3_nt: TGTGCCAGTAGTATATTACTAGCGGAGGGGACCGGAGAGACCCAGTACTTC

v_call: TRBV9
j_call: TRBJ2-5
d_call: TRBD2
clone_size: few
cdr3_aa: CASSVGTSGWQETQYF
cdr3_nt: TGTGCCAGCAGCGTTGGGACTAGCGGGTGGCAAGAGACCCAGTACTTC

v_call: TRBV10-1
j_call: TRBJ2-7
d_call: .
clone_size: .
cdr3_aa: CASSRAQDPYEQYF
cdr3_nt: TGCGCCAGCAGTCGAGCGCAAGATCCCTACGAGCAGTACTTC

v_call: TRBV5-1
j_call: TRBJ2-1
d_call: TRBD2
clone_size: .
cdr3_aa: CASSLGTSVYNEQFF
cdr3_nt: TGCGCCAGCAGCTTGGGGACTAGCGTCTACAATGAGCAGTTCTTC

v_call: TRBV2
j_call: TRBJ1-2
d_call: .
clone_size: .
cdr3_aa: CASRVGGRGGYTF
cdr3_nt: TGTGCCAGCAGGGTCGGGGGGCGCGGAGGCTACACCTTC

v_call: TRBV5-6
j_call: TRBJ1-1
d_call: .
clone_size: .
cdr3_aa: CASIKTGGNTEAFF
cdr3_nt: TGTGCCAGCATCAAGACTGGAGGGAACACTGAAGCTTTCTTT

v_call: TRBV7-3
j_call: TRBJ2-7
d_call: .
clone_size: once
cdr3_aa: CASSPSESQFNYEQYF
cdr3_nt: TGTGCCAGCAGCCCCTCCGAATCACAGTTTAACTACGAGCAGTACTTC

v_call: TRBV9
j_call: TRBJ2-3
d_call: TRBD1
clone_size: few
cdr3_aa: CASSALSGTGTDTQYF
cdr3_nt: TGTGCCAGCAGCGCCCTTTCCGGGACAGGCACAGATACGCAGTATTTT

v_call: TRBV5-5
j_call: TRBJ1-2
d_call: .
clone_size: .
cdr3_aa: CASSLDQLANYGYTF
cdr3_nt: TGTGCCAGCAGCTTGGATCAATTAGCTAACTATGGCTACACCTTC

v_call: TRBV5-1
j_call: TRBJ2-7
d_call: TRBD1
clone_size: .
cdr3_aa: CASSLSGGHDEQYF
cdr3_nt: TGCGCCAGCAGCTTGTCAGGGGGTCATGACGAGCAGTACTTC

v_call: TRBV29-1
j_call: TRBJ1-4
d_call: .
clone_size: .
cdr3_aa: CSDTKGNEKLFF
cdr3_nt: TGCAGTGACACCAAAGGAAATGAAAAACTGTTTTTT

v_call: TRBV6-5
j_call: TRBJ2-2
d_call: TRBD2
clone_size: .
cdr3_aa: CASRLAGDATGELFF
cdr3_nt: TGTGCCAGCAGACTAGCGGGAGACGCCACCGGGGAGCTGTTTTTT

v_call: TRBV1
j_call: TRBJ2-3
d_call: .
clone_size: .
cdr3_aa: CTSSIKRVRESTDTQYF
cdr3_nt: TGCACCAGCAGCATAAAGAGAGTCAGGGAAAGCACAGATACGCAGTATTTT

v_call: TRBV5-1
j_call: TRBJ1-2
d_call: TRBD1
clone_size: few
cdr3_aa: CASSSQGNYGYTF
cdr3_nt: TGCGCCAGCAGCTCACAGGGGAACTATGGCTACACCTTC

v_call: TRBV7-8
j_call: TRBJ2-4
d_call: .
clone_size: .
cdr3_aa: CASSLGGVAKNIQYF
cdr3_nt: TGTGCCAGCAGCTTAGGGGGGGTAGCCAAAAACATTCAGTACTTC

v_call: TRBV7-9
j_call: TRBJ2-2
d_call: .
clone_size: .
cdr3_aa: CASSLSRGGLFF
cdr3_nt: TGTGCCAGCAGCCTGTCCCGCGGTGGGCTGTTTTTT

v_call: TRBV27
j_call: TRBJ2-3
d_call: .
clone_size: .
cdr3_aa: CASSLGARGSTDTQYF
cdr3_nt: TGTGCCAGCAGTTTGGGCGCTAGGGGGAGCACAGATACGCAGTATTTT

v_call: TRBV5-1
j_call: TRBJ1-2
d_call: TRBD1
clone_size: .
cdr3_aa: CASSGETGTYGYTF
cdr3_nt: TGCGCCAGCAGCGGAGAGACAGGGACCTATGGCTACACCTTC

v_call: TRBV29-1
j_call: TRBJ2-7
d_call: .
clone_size: .
cdr3_aa: CSVALVKGTWWEQYF
cdr3_nt: TGCAGCGTTGCCCTGGTGAAGGGGACATGGTGGGAGCAGTACTTC

v_call: TRBV4-2
j_call: TRBJ1-2
d_call: .
clone_size: .
cdr3_aa: CASSQSRASNYGYTF
cdr3_nt: TGTGCCAGCAGCCAATCCAGGGCGAGTAACTATGGCTACACCTTC

v_call: TRBV5-1
j_call: TRBJ2-2
d_call: .
clone_size: .
cdr3_aa: CASRPRDSYTGELFF
cdr3_nt: TGCGCCAGCAGGCCACGGGACTCATACACCGGGGAGCTGTTTTTT

v_call: TRBV12-5
j_call: TRBJ2-6
d_call: .
clone_size: once
cdr3_aa: CASGLVRSSGANVLTF
cdr3_nt: TGTGCTAGTGGTTTGGTACGGAGCTCTGGGGCCAACGTCCTGACTTTC

v_call: TRBV4-2
j_call: TRBJ2-7
d_call: .
clone_size: .
cdr3_aa: CASSQDPILWSSYEQYF
cdr3_nt: TGTGCCAGCAGCCAAGACCCCATCCTGTGGAGCTCCTACGAGCAGTACTTC

v_call: TRBV19
j_call: TRBJ1-1
d_call: .
clone_size: once
cdr3_aa: CASSMADWVTEAFF
cdr3_nt: TGTGCCAGTAGTATGGCAGACTGGGTTACTGAAGCTTTCTTT

v_call: TRBV6-6
j_call: TRBJ2-7
d_call: .
clone_size: .
cdr3_aa: CASSYHRAYEQYF
cdr3_nt: TGTGCCAGCAGTTATCACAGAGCCTACGAGCAGTACTTC

v_call: TRBV19
j_call: TRBJ2-1
d_call: TRBD2
clone_size: .
cdr3_aa: CASRLAGANEQFF
cdr3_nt: TGTGCCAGCCGACTAGCGGGAGCCAATGAGCAGTTCTTC

v_call: TRBV4-3
j_call: TRBJ2-5
d_call: .
clone_size: .
cdr3_aa: CASSQDWGEETQYF
cdr3_nt: TGCGCCAGCAGCCAAGATTGGGGGGAAGAGACCCAGTACTTC

v_call: TRBV9
j_call: TRBJ2-3
d_call: TRBD2
clone_size: .
cdr3_aa: CASSPRLAGVSTDTQYF
cdr3_nt: TGTGCCAGCAGCCCCCGACTAGCGGGGGTTTCCACAGATACGCAGTATTTT

v_call: TRBV28
j_call: TRBJ1-5
d_call: .
clone_size: .
cdr3_aa: CASSLVTGGSNQPQHF
cdr3_nt: TGTGCCAGCAGTTTAGTTACCGGGGGTAGCAATCAGCCCCAGCATTTT

v_call: TRBV7-9
j_call: TRBJ1-1
d_call: TRBD1
clone_size: .
cdr3_aa: CASSPGQGMNTEAFF
cdr3_nt: TGTGCCAGCAGCCCGGGACAGGGGATGAACACTGAAGCTTTCTTT

v_call: TRBV7-2
j_call: TRBJ2-1
d_call: .
clone_size: .
cdr3_aa: CASSLAGRSNEQFF
cdr3_nt: TGTGCCAGCAGCTTAGCTGGCAGGTCCAATGAGCAGTTCTTC

v_call: TRBV11-3
j_call: TRBJ2-1
d_call: TRBD2
clone_size: .
cdr3_aa: CASSLGGSQDEQFF
cdr3_nt: TGTGCCAGCAGCTTAGGCGGGAGCCAGGATGAGCAGTTCTTC

v_call: TRBV4-3
j_call: TRBJ2-1
d_call: .
clone_size: .
cdr3_aa: CASSLLSFGEQFF
cdr3_nt: TGCGCCAGCAGCCTCCTATCATTCGGGGAGCAGTTCTTC

v_call: TRBV14
j_call: TRBJ1-2
d_call: .
clone_size: .
cdr3_aa: CASSHGWGYTF
cdr3_nt: TGTGCCAGCAGCCACGGGTGGGGCTACACCTTC

v_call: TRBV7-8
j_call: TRBJ1-2
d_call: TRBD1
clone_size: .
cdr3_aa: CASSPSTGAPRGYTF
cdr3_nt: TGTGCCAGCAGCCCCAGCACAGGGGCTCCCCGAGGCTACACCTTC

v_call: TRBV27
j_call: TRBJ2-3
d_call: TRBD2
clone_size: .
cdr3_aa: CASSLRLAGGADTQYF
cdr3_nt: TGTGCCAGCAGTTTACGACTAGCGGGGGGAGCAGATACGCAGTATTTT